This is a list of T cell receptor beta chains from one sample in a study of blood T cell repertoires in COVID-19. This table comes from immunoSEQ multiplex PCR, and its TCRdb copy is limited to in-frame clones, with some not included. The sample shows approximately 150,000 clones, 85% of them seen only once. The sequenced sample consisted of peripheral blood. These receptors were collected from a human donor with acute or convalescent COVID-19. The donor label of this sample is uncertain. The CDR3 runs from the conserved cysteine through the conserved F or W. The D gene is left open where the match is weak. Some rows have no size entry. The others give once, few or many, or a class for an expanded clone.

v_call	clone_size	j_call	d_call	cdr3_aa	cdr3_nt
TRBV6-5	-	TRBJ1-1	-	CASRTSLNTEAFF	TGTGCCAGCAGAACCAGTCTGAACACTGAAGCTTTCTTT
TRBV10-3	-	TRBJ2-1	TRBD1	CATAGQGNEQFF	TGTGCCACCGCCGGACAGGGCAATGAGCAGTTCTTC
TRBV27	-	TRBJ2-3	-	CASKQGPGDTQYF	TGTGCCAGCAAGCAGGGGCCAGGGGATACGCAGTATTTT
TRBV7-9	-	TRBJ1-1	-	CASSLEPVMNTEAFF	TGTGCCAGCAGCTTAGAACCGGTCATGAACACTGAAGCTTTCTTT
TRBV4-3	-	TRBJ1-3	-	CASSQDLSGNTIYF	TGCGCCAGCAGCCAAGACTTATCTGGAAACACCATATATTTT
TRBV5-6	-	TRBJ1-6	TRBD1	CASSPRTGRNSPLHF	TGTGCCAGCAGCCCGCGGACAGGGCGAAATTCACCCCTCCACTTT
TRBV19	-	TRBJ2-1	TRBD1	CASSTPQGAFNEQFF	TGTGCCAGTAGTACCCCACAGGGGGCATTTAATGAGCAGTTCTTC
TRBV19	few	TRBJ1-2	-	CASEEGLGYTF	TGTGCCAGCGAGGAGGGACTAGGCTACACCTTC
TRBV5-6	once	TRBJ1-6	-	CASSLVRLIGGNSPLHF	TGTGCCAGCAGCTTGGTGCGACTCATCGGTGGAAATTCACCCCTCCACTTT
TRBV10-3	-	TRBJ1-2	-	CAISEGAAPNYGYTF	TGTGCCATCAGTGAAGGAGCCGCTCCTAACTATGGCTACACCTTC
TRBV11-3	-	TRBJ2-1	-	CASSLGVPDYEQFF	TGTGCCAGCAGCTTAGGAGTACCTGACTATGAGCAGTTCTTC
TRBV30	-	TRBJ2-7	-	CAWAIQGSEQYF	TGTGCCTGGGCAATCCAGGGATCCGAGCAGTACTTC
TRBV19	many	TRBJ1-1	TRBD1	CASTLTGGGHTEAFF	TGTGCCAGTACCCTCACAGGGGGCGGCCACACTGAAGCTTTCTTT
TRBV5-6	-	TRBJ1-6	-	CASSPERHYNSPLHF	TGTGCCAGCAGCCCGGAGCGCCACTATAATTCACCCCTCCACTTT
TRBV5-6	-	TRBJ2-2	-	CASSLASGELFF	TGTGCCAGCAGCTTGGCTTCCGGGGAGCTGTTTTTT
TRBV29-1	-	TRBJ2-7	TRBD1	CSVVGTGYEQYF	TGCAGCGTTGTCGGGACAGGGTACGAGCAGTACTTC
TRBV11-2	-	TRBJ2-3	-	CASSLAGGTTDTQYF	TGTGCCAGCAGCTTAGCCGGGGGAACGACAGATACGCAGTATTTT
TRBV7-3	-	TRBJ1-2	-	CASSLTGGNYGYTF	TGTGCCAGCAGCTTAACGGGGGGTAACTATGGCTACACCTTC
TRBV10-2	-	TRBJ2-7	-	CASSESTSYRYEQYF	TGCGCCAGCAGTGAGTCGACTAGTTATCGCTACGAGCAGTACTTC
TRBV7-2	-	TRBJ1-2	-	CASSPLTVNYGYTF	TGTGCCAGCAGCCCCCTAACGGTGAACTATGGCTACACCTTC
TRBV2	-	TRBJ1-6	TRBD1	CASSEEQGFSSPLHF	TGTGCCAGCAGTGAAGAACAGGGGTTTAGCTCACCCCTCCACTTT